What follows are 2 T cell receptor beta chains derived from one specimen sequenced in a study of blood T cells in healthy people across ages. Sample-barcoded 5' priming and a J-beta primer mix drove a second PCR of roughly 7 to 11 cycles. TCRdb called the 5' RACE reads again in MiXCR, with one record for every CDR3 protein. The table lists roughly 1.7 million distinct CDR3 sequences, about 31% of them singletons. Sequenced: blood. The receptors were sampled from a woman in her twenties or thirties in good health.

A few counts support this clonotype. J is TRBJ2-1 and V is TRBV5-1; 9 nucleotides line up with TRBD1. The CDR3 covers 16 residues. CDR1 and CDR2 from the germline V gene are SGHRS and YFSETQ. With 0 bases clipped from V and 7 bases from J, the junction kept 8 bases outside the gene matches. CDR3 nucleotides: TGCGCCAGCAGCTTGGCCGAGGGGACAGGGATGAATGAGCAGTTCTTC. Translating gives CASSLAEGTGMNEQFF.

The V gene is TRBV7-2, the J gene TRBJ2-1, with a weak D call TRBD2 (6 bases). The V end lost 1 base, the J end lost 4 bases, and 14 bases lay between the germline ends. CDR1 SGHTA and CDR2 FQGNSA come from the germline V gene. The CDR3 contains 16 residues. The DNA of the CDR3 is TGTGCCAGCAGCTTAGAAGGGTCTAGCGCTTACAATGAGCAGTTCTTC. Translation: CASSLEGSSAYNEQFF. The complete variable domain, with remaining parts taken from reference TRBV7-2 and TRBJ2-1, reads GAGVSQSPSNKVTEKGKDVELRCDPISGHTALYWYRQSLGQGLEFLIYFQGNSAPDKSGLPSDRFSAERTGGSVSTLTIQRTQQEDSAVYLCASSLEGSSAYNEQFFGPGTRLTVL.